The 14 T cell receptor beta chains presented below share a single source sample, sequenced in a study of blood T cell repertoires in COVID-19. The repertoire was sequenced with immunoSEQ multiplex PCR; TCRdb's copy has only in-frame clones and lacks some. Of fewer than 500,000 clones in the sample, roughly 89% are singletons; the top ten hold about 4.3%. Sequencing used peripheral blood. The receptors here all came from a woman younger than 45 with acute or convalescent COVID-19.

V is TRBV5-1 and J is TRBJ2-7, with D perhaps matching TRBD1 (6 bases). Per the germline V gene, CDR1 is SGHRS and CDR2 is YFSETQ. The CDR3 covers 12 residues. Trimming removed 9 bases from V and 0 bases from J, with 10 bases in between. The chain's CDR3 is CATWTDSYEQYF. The CDR3 DNA follows: TGCGCCACCTGGACAGACTCCTACGAGCAGTACTTC.

V usage is TRBV7-9 and J usage is TRBJ2-1; 7 bases are a match to TRBD2. There are 13 residues in the CDR3. V was clipped by 5 bases and J by 5 bases; unmatched bases: 3. The germline gives CDR1 SEHNR, CDR2 FQNEAQ (reference sequence). In DNA, the CDR3 is TGTGCCAGCAGCCAGGGACTAAACAATGAGCAGTTCTTC. Translated: CASSQGLNNEQFF.

The rearrangement links TRBV5-5 to TRBJ1-5; D call uncertain. CDR1 and CDR2 (germline): SGHKS, YYEKEE (reference sequence). CDR3 length equals 13 residues. Trimming took 4 bases from V and 7 from J, leaving 12 bases between them. The CDR3 loop is CASSLGGLQPQHF. The CDR3 DNA follows: TGTGCCAGCAGCCTCGGAGGGTTACAGCCCCAGCATTTT.

This clone has just a few counts. V is TRBV28 and J is TRBJ1-6, with 10 bases fitting TRBD1. The CDR3 spans 16 residues. V shed 4 bases, J shed 7 bases, and the junction held 7 bases outside the gene matches. The germline CDR1 and CDR2 sequences are MDHEN and SYDVKM. This CDR3 reads CASSSGTGVYNSPLHF. The DNA of the CDR3 is TGTGCCAGCAGTTCCGGGACAGGGGTCTACAATTCACCCCTCCACTTT.

On this clone: In the same sample, other DNA sequences code for this CDR3. The chain carries TRBV6-5 and TRBJ2-3, with 8 bases matching TRBD2. CDR1 and CDR2 from the germline V gene are MNHEY and SVGAGI. The trim removed 6 bases at V and 1 base at J, leaving 0 bases unmatched. This CDR3 is 13 amino acids long. The CDR3 sequence is CASRRGGTDTQYF. The CDR3 DNA follows: TGTGCCAGCAGGCGGGGGGGCACAGATACGCAGTATTTT.

The chain uses TRBV20-1 and TRBJ1-6; 10 bases line up with TRBD1. The CDR3 is made up of 13 amino acids. Germline values: CDR1 DFQATT, CDR2 SNEGSKA (reference sequence). The ends lost 6 bases at V and 8 bases at J; junction bases unmatched: 4. CDR3 region: CSASGQGDSPLHF. The CDR3 region has the DNA TGCAGTGCGAGTGGACAGGGGGATTCACCCCTCCACTTT.

V gene TRBV5-1 combines with J gene TRBJ1-1; a possible D gene is TRBD1 (6 bases). From germline, CDR1 is SGHRS and CDR2 YFSETQ. CDR3 length: 15 residues. The V gene lost 1 base and the J gene lost 7 bases, with 17 bases spanning the gap. CDR3 DNA sequence: TGCGCCAGCAGCTTGATGGTAGGGGGTGGAGGTGAAGCTTTCTTT. Amino acid sequence: CASSLMVGGGGEAFF. The variable domain in full, completed from reference TRBV5-1 and TRBJ1-1, reads KAGVTQTPRYLIKTRGQQVTLSCSPISGHRSVSWYQQTPGQGLQFLFEYFSETQRNKGNFPGRFSGRQFSNSRSEMNVSTLELGDSALYLCASSLMVGGGGEAFFGQGTRLTVV.

CDR3 region: CASSHGTSGGADNEQFF. The CDR3 DNA is TGTGCCAGCAGCCACGGGACTAGCGGGGGGGCCGACAATGAGCAGTTCTTC. The rearrangement joins TRBV7-2 to TRBJ2-1, with 16 bases that match TRBD2. J gave up 5 bases and V 5 bases, and 6 bases lay outside the gene matches. CDR3 length: 17 amino acids. Looked up from germline, CDR1 is SGHTA and CDR2 is FQGNSA.

The chain uses TRBV7-8 and TRBJ2-2; D unresolved. This CDR3 region has 14 residues. Germline CDR1 SGHVS, CDR2 FQNEAQ. The V end was cut by 2 bases, the J end by 1 base, with 5 bases between. The CDR3 sequence is CASSLIRNTGELFF. CDR3 coding DNA: TGTGCCAGCAGCTTAATCAGGAACACCGGGGAGCTGTTTTTT. The variable domain in full, with the rest retrieved from reference TRBV7-8 and TRBJ2-2, is GAGVSQSPRYKVAKRGQDVALRCDPISGHVSLFWYQQALGQGPEFLTYFQNEAQLDKSGLPSDRFFAERPEGSVSTLKIQRTQQEDSAVYLCASSLIRNTGELFFGEGSRLTVL.

The chain uses TRBV12-1 and TRBJ2-7; TRBD1 is the table's D call and was not checked against the DNA. TRBV12-1 is a pseudogene segment. CDR3 size: 11 residues. The CDR3 sequence is CASSFGGWQYF. The CDR3 bases are TGTGCCAGCAGCTTTGGGGGCTGGCAGTACTTC.

The chain couples TRBV3-1 (or the pseudogene TRBV3-2) to TRBJ2-7; TRBD1 agrees at 7 bases. Germline assignment: CDR1 LGHDT and CDR2 YNNKEL (reference sequence). The CDR3 length is 13 residues. The junction had 7 bases not matched to a gene; V was cut back by 3 bases and J by 8 bases. CDR3 in DNA: TGTGCCAGCAGCCATCGACAGGGCGAGCAGCAGTACTTC. It specifies CASSHRQGEQQYF.

The chain couples TRBV6-5 to TRBJ1-2, with 9 nucleotides matching TRBD1. Germline V gene data show CDR1 as MNHEY and CDR2 as SVGAGI. The CDR3 consists of 14 residues. V was clipped by 6 bases and J by 7 bases; unmatched bases: 9. The CDR3 nucleotides are TGTGCCAGCAGACAGGGGGCTGAGTCGCGTGGCTACACCTTC. Its protein is CASRQGAESRGYTF.

The chain carries TRBV3-1 (or the pseudogene TRBV3-2) and TRBJ1-2; D ambiguous. The CDR3 sequence is 16 residues long. V was trimmed by 1 base and J by 8 bases, leaving 20 bases between them. CDR1 LGHDT and CDR2 YNNKEL come from the germline V gene (reference sequence). The CDR3 here is CASSQASMTFGRGYTF. CDR3 DNA sequence: TGTGCCAGCAGCCAAGCGTCGATGACCTTCGGCAGGGGCTACACCTTC.

The V gene is TRBV7-3, the J gene TRBJ2-7, with D uncertain. V lost 6 bases and J lost 0, with 9 bases in between. The CDR3 runs 13 residues. Germline V gene sequence: CDR1 SGHTA, CDR2 FQGTGA. Here the CDR3 reads CASRTSNSYEQYF. CDR3 DNA: TGTGCCAGCAGGACATCTAACTCCTACGAGCAGTACTTC.